This entry lists 16 T cell receptor beta chains sequenced from one sample in a study of CD8+ T cells in alopecia areata. cDNA serving as the sequencing template came from extracted, reverse transcribed RNA. Measured with immunoSEQ multiplex PCR; TCRdb has only the in-frame clones, and not every one. In the table there are 55,000 to 65,000 clones, roughly 47% of which are singletons. Specimen: NKG2D-low CD8+ T cells sorted from blood. The receptors shown here come from a human donor with alopecia areata.

This clone was picked up a small number of times. The chain uses TRBV5-1 and TRBJ2-7; 10 bases are a match to TRBD1. The CDR3 length is 15 residues. V shed 4 bases and J 2 bases; nucleotides not matched to a gene: 6. CDR1 and CDR2 from the germline V gene are SGHRS and YFSETQ. Written as DNA, the CDR3 is TGCGCCAGCAGCCCACCGGGACAGGGGACCTACGAGCAGTACTTC. Amino acid sequence: CASSPPGQGTYEQYF.

The chain links TRBV29-1 to TRBJ1-1; D gene ambiguous. CDR1 is SQVTM and CDR2 is ANQGSEA in the germline V gene. This CDR3 is 11 amino acids long. Between the trimmed V and J ends, which lost 4 bases and 3 bases, there was a span of 6 bases. CDR3 protein: CSVVSDTEAFF. The CDR3 region has the DNA TGCAGCGTTGTGTCCGACACTGAAGCTTTCTTT.

This rearrangement joins TRBV29-1 to TRBJ1-6; D not resolved. Trimming shortened V by 8 bases and J by 10 bases, and 15 bases separated the two germline ends. The CDR3 contains 12 residues. Germline CDR1 and CDR2: SQVTM and ANQGSEA. CDR3 in DNA: TGCAGCTCCCTGAACAGCGGCTCACCCCTCCACTTT. Translation gives CSSLNSGSPLHF. Drawing the rest from reference TRBV29-1 and TRBJ1-6, the complete variable domain is SAVISQKPSRDICQRGTSLTIQCQVDSQVTMMFWYRQQPGQSLTLIATANQGSEATYESGFVIDKFPISRPNLTFSTLTVSNMSPEDSSIYLCSSLNSGSPLHFGNGTRLTVT.

This chain uses TRBV2 with TRBJ2-7, with TRBD1 matching over 7 bases. Trimming at V came to 3 bases and at J to 9 bases, leaving 5 bases not matched to a gene. The CDR3 is 12 residues long. Germline V lookup: CDR1 SNHLY, CDR2 FYNNEI. CDR3 region: CASSEGRQGQYF. The CDR3 region has the DNA TGTGCCAGCAGTGAGGGACGACAGGGGCAGTACTTC. The whole variable domain, filled in from reference TRBV2 and TRBJ2-7, reads EPEVTQTPSHQVTQMGQEVILRCVPISNHLYFYWYRQILGQKVEFLVSFYNNEISEKSEIFDDQFSVERPDGSNFTLKIRSTKLEDSAMYFCASSEGRQGQYFGPGTRLTVT.

In its sample, this clone was seen a few times. This rearrangement joins TRBV28 to TRBJ2-5; tentatively, D is TRBD1 or TRBD2 (5 bases each). V lost 2 bases, J lost 4 bases, and 14 bases lay in between. The CDR3 extends over 15 amino acids. Germline values: CDR1 MDHEN, CDR2 SYDVKM. This chain's CDR3 is CASSLGDLLLETQYF. The DNA of the CDR3 is TGTGCCAGCAGTTTAGGGGACCTCCTATTAGAGACCCAGTACTTC.

CDR3 in amino acids: CASSYRDGYNEQFF. The CDR3 nucleotides are TGCGCCAGCAGCTACCGGGACGGCTACAATGAGCAGTTCTTC. The chain has TRBV5-1 and TRBJ2-1; TRBD1 or TRBD2 may be the D gene (5 bases each). CDR3 size: 14 residues. Germline V gene sequence: CDR1 SGHRS, CDR2 YFSETQ. Trimming cost V 3 bases and J 3 bases, with 10 bases left between them.

This clone has a handful of counts. The junction and the germline gene differ at one end; a read error may be behind it. The rearrangement joins TRBV6-5 to TRBJ2-7; TRBD2 is a possible D gene (5 bases). This CDR3 has 12 amino acids. The germline CDR1 and CDR2 sequences are MNHEY and SVGAGI. The CDR3 DNA is TGTGCCATCAGTGATTCCGGCGGGGAGCAGTACTTC. It encodes CAISDSGGEQYF.

This clone has ten or more counts. The chain links TRBV7-9 to TRBJ2-7; D is ambiguous. This CDR3 spans 14 amino acids. V was trimmed by 1 base and J by 2 bases, leaving 9 bases between them. Germline CDR1 SEHNR, CDR2 FQNEAQ (reference sequence). CDR3 amino acids: CASSLEGNPYEQYF. DNA for the CDR3: TGTGCCAGCAGCTTAGAAGGGAACCCCTACGAGCAGTACTTC.

This sequence joins TRBV9 and TRBJ1-1, with D perhaps TRBD1 (5 bases). The CDR3 is 17 residues long. Deletions cut 0 bases from V and 1 base from J, with 16 bases between. The germline gives CDR1 SGDLS, CDR2 YYNGEE. CDR3 DNA sequence: TGTGCCAGCAGCGTAGCTTCGGGGGGGTTTCGGAACACTGAAGCTTTCTTT. Amino acids: CASSVASGGFRNTEAFF.

The rearrangement joins TRBV2 to TRBJ2-1, with 7 nucleotides matching TRBD2. CDR1 is SNHLY, CDR2 FYNNEI, per germline. Trimming cost V 6 bases and J 4 bases; bases outside gene matches: 9. CDR3 length: 15 amino acids. The CDR3 protein is CASRSLADLYNEQFF. In nucleotides, the CDR3 is TGTGCCAGCAGGAGCCTAGCGGACCTTTACAATGAGCAGTTCTTC.

This clone has only one observation. The chain combines TRBV7-3 with TRBJ2-1; 10 bases line up with TRBD2. V gave up 4 bases and J gave up 4 bases; unmatched junction bases: 7. Germline-derived CDR1 and CDR2 are SGHTA and FQGTGA. The CDR3 consists of 16 residues. The CDR3 here is CASSSEGLAEYNEQFF. The CDR3 coding sequence is TGTGCCAGCAGCTCGGAAGGACTAGCGGAGTACAATGAGCAGTTCTTC. The entire variable domain, with the rest obtained from reference TRBV7-3 and TRBJ2-1, is as follows: GAGVSQTPSNKVTEKGKYVELRCDPISGHTALYWYRQSLGQGPEFLIYFQGTGAADDSGLPNDRFFAVRPEGSVSTLKIQRTERGDSAVYLCASSSEGLAEYNEQFFGPGTRLTVL.

This clone turned up a few times. The chain has TRBV7-2 and TRBJ1-2; 9 positions match TRBD1. V lost 2 bases and J lost 4; bases outside the gene matches: 2. The CDR3 has 14 residues. Germline V gene sequence: CDR1 SGHTA, CDR2 FQGNSA. The CDR3 spells CASSLNRGPYGYTF. The CDR3 DNA reads TGTGCCAGCAGCTTAAACAGGGGGCCCTATGGCTACACCTTC.

V is TRBV15 and J is TRBJ2-7; D unresolved. V dropped 0 bases and J dropped 3 bases, with 9 bases sitting between them. Germline CDR1 is LNHNV and CDR2 is YYDKDF (reference sequence). There are 14 residues in the CDR3. The CDR3 loop is CATSRDWEFYEQYF. CDR3 nucleotides: TGTGCCACCAGCAGAGATTGGGAATTCTACGAGCAGTACTTC.

The DNA of the CDR3 is TGCGCCAGCAGCCCACAGCTCTCTGGGGCCAACGTCCTGACTTTC. It yields the protein CASSPQLSGANVLTF. V usage is TRBV4-3 and J usage is TRBJ2-6; D ambiguous. Germline assignment: CDR1 LGHNA and CDR2 YSLEER. V gave up 4 bases and J gave up 0 bases, with 7 bases separating them. The CDR3 length is 15 residues.

J is TRBJ2-5 and V is TRBV5-1; the D gene is possibly TRBD1 (6 bases). The CDR3 extends over 14 amino acids. V was clipped by 4 bases and J by 1 base, with 11 bases between them. Germline CDR1 and CDR2: SGHRS and YFSETQ. CDR3 loop: CASSPLQGQETQYF. CDR3 DNA sequence: TGCGCCAGCAGCCCGTTACAGGGCCAAGAGACCCAGTACTTC.

This clone has more than one count but fewer than ten. The chain employs TRBV29-1 and TRBJ2-1; 8 bases are a match to TRBD2. Trimming took 1 base from V and 0 from J; bases not matched to a gene: 5. The CDR3 has 16 amino acids. Germline V gene sequence: CDR1 SQVTM, CDR2 ANQGSEA. CDR3 nucleotides: TGCAGCGTTGAAGGGTCCAGCGGGAGCTCCTACAATGAGCAGTTCTTC. Its translation is CSVEGSSGSSYNEQFF.